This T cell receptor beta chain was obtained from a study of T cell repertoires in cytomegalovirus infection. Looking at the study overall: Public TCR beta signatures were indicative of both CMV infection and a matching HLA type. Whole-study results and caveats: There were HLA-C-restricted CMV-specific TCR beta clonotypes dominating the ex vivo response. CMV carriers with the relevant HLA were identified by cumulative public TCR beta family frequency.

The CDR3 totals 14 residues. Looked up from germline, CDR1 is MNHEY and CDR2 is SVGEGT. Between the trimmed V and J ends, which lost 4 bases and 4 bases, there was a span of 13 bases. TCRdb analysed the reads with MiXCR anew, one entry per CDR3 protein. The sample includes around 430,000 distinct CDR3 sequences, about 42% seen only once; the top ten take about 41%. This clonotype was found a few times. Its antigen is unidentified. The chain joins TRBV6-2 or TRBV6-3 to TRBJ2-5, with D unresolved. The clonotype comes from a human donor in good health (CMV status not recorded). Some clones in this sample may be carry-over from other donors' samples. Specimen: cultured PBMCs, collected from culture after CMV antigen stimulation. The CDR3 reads CASSSLIRRETQYF. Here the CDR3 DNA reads TGTGCCAGCAGTTCCTTAATTCGTAGAGAGACCCAGTACTTC.